This TCR beta chain is drawn from a study of cytomegalovirus exposure and HLA in healthy donors. Of note for this clone: Its antigen is unidentified.

In the PCR, 60 Vbeta and 13 Jbeta primers were used. The table came from immunoSEQ multiplex PCR; TCRdb's copy has only in-frame clones and leaves some out. The repertoire consists of approximately 150,000 clones, with approximately 80% occurring once and the leading ten covering 6% to 8%. General study points: The study assumed roughly uniform donor sequencing depth for presence/absence analyses.

This CDR3 region has 19 residues. Germline-derived CDR1 and CDR2 are PRHDT and FYEKMQ (reference sequence). Trimming at V came to 5 bases and at J to 2 bases, leaving 17 bases not matched to a gene. The sample taken for sequencing was PBMCs. The V and J genes are TRBV13 and TRBJ2-3; 9 bases align to TRBD1. The sequence came from a male donor in good health and CMV-seropositive. In DNA, the CDR3 is TGTGCCAGCAGCGCCACCCCCACAGGGGGCGGCATACTCACAGATACGCAGTATTTT. Protein product: CASSATPTGGGILTDTQYF.